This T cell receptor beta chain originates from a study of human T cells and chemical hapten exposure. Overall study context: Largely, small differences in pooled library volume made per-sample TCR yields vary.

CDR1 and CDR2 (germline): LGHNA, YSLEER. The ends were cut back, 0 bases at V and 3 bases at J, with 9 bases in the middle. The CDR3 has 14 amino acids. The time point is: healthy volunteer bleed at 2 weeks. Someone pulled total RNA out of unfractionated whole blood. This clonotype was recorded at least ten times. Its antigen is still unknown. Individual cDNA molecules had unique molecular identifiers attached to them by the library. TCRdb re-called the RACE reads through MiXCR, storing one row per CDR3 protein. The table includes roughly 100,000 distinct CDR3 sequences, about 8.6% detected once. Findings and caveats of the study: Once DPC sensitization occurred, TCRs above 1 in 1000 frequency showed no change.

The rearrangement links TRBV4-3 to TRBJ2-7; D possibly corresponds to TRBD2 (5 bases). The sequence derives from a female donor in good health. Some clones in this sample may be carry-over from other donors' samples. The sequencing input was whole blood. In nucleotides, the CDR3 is TGCGCCAGCAGCCAAGAATTAGCGCGCTACGAGCAGTACTTC. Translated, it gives CASSQELARYEQYF.